Detailed here is one TCR beta chain. This CDR3 comprises 16 residues. Germline CDR1 reads SGHVS; CDR2 reads FQNEAQ. Trimming left V 3 bases short and J 2 bases short, with 16 bases between. The data belong to a study of control samples from healthy donors and cancer patients. Data came from immunoSEQ multiplex PCR; TCRdb stores just in-frame clones and leaves some out. The sample consists of 95,000 to 130,000 clones, 85% to 95% of them appearing once. The specimen sequenced was blood. The chain links TRBV7-8 to TRBJ2-5; no definite D call. The clonotype originates from a man aged 30 to 45 in good health. DNA for the CDR3: TGTGCCAGCAGCTTCTTGGGCTACCCCCTTCAAGAGACCCAGTACTTC. Residues: CASSFLGYPLQETQYF.